These 24 T cell receptor beta chains share one sample of origin, sequenced in a study of shared clonotypes between healthy human individuals. Profiled with immunoSEQ multiplex PCR; TCRdb holds only in-frame clones, not every one. The sample has about 330,000 clones, about 74% seen once. What was sequenced was memory CD4+ T cells sorted from blood. Subset in this sample: CD45RA-negative fraction. These receptors were collected from a man aged 25-40 years in good health.

This sequence joins TRBV11-3 and TRBJ2-2; D remains unclear. V was trimmed by 3 bases and J by 6 bases, leaving 5 bases between them. CDR3 length: 12 amino acids. Germline CDR1 and CDR2: SGHNT and YENEEA. The CDR3 DNA is TGTGCCAGCAGCTTTACCCCCGGGGAGCTGTTTTTT. It codes for CASSFTPGELFF.

This clone was found a few times. This chain uses TRBV6-1 with TRBJ2-2, with 7 bases matching TRBD1. V was clipped by 4 bases and J by 3 bases; unmatched bases: 14. Germline assignment: CDR1 MNHNS and CDR2 SASEGT. The CDR3 spans 18 residues. The chain's CDR3 is CASSGSVRQGGDTGELFF. The DNA of the CDR3 is TGTGCCAGCAGTGGGAGTGTTAGACAGGGTGGAGACACCGGGGAGCTGTTTTTT.

This clone was detected only once. The V call is TRBV19, the J call TRBJ1-2, with 7 positions matching TRBD1. Germline trimming cut 5 bases from V and 4 bases from J; bases unmatched to any gene: 10. This CDR3 is built from 15 residues. Germline assignment: CDR1 LNHDA and CDR2 SQIVND (reference sequence). The CDR3 DNA reads as TGTGCCAGTAGTTTCCTCGCCGGGACAGCCTATGGCTACACCTTC. It specifies CASSFLAGTAYGYTF.

This chain connects TRBV7-9 to TRBJ2-1, with TRBD1 identical over 10 bases. V shed 5 bases and J 6 bases; nucleotides not matched to a gene: 10. Germline V gene data show CDR1 as SEHNR and CDR2 as FQNEAQ (reference sequence). This CDR3 region has 16 residues. The CDR3: CASSPQSRDRGNEQFF. The CDR3 DNA reads as TGTGCCAGCAGCCCCCAGTCCCGGGACAGGGGCAATGAGCAGTTCTTC.

The rearrangement joins TRBV9 to TRBJ1-5; no definite D call. Germline V gives CDR1 SGDLS, CDR2 YYNGEE. V shed 0 bases and J shed 1 base, with 11 bases lying between them. This CDR3 spans 16 amino acids. The CDR3 loop is CASSVDPDGSNQPQHF. CDR3 nucleotide sequence: TGTGCCAGCAGCGTAGATCCCGACGGGAGCAATCAGCCCCAGCATTTT. The full variable domain, with the rest looked up from reference TRBV9 and TRBJ1-5, is DSGVTQTPKHLITATGQRVTLRCSPRSGDLSVYWYQQSLDQGLQFLIQYYNGEERAKGNILERFSAQQFPDLHSELNLSSLELGDSALYFCASSVDPDGSNQPQHFGDGTRLSIL.

The rearrangement uses TRBV6-1 and TRBJ2-7; TRBD2 aligns across 9 bases. This CDR3 comprises 13 residues. The germline CDR1 and CDR2 sequences are MNHNS and SASEGT. V gave up 6 bases and J gave up 4 bases; unmatched junction bases: 4. As DNA, the CDR3 is TGTGCCAGCAGGCGGGAGGGCGGTTACGAGCAGTACTTC. Protein sequence: CASRREGGYEQYF.

The chain carries TRBV5-1 and TRBJ1-3; D might be TRBD1 (6 bases). Trimming took off 1 base at V and 2 bases at J, with 10 bases between the two ends. The CDR3 runs 15 residues. Germline V CDR1 and CDR2: SGHRS, YFSETQ. CDR3 sequence (DNA): TGCGCCAGCAGCTTGCAGGGGTCCCCTGGAAACACCATATATTTT. Translating it yields CASSLQGSPGNTIYF.

The chain carries TRBV15 and TRBJ2-7; D uncertain. The V gene's germline CDR1 is LNHNV and CDR2 YYDKDF (reference sequence). The CDR3 has 13 amino acids. V was clipped by 3 bases and J by 4 bases, with 10 bases between them. The CDR3 DNA reads TGTGCCACCAGCAGCGCAAGAAAATACGAGCAGTACTTC. Its protein product is CATSSARKYEQYF.

This chain joins TRBV28 and TRBJ2-1; TRBD2 matches at 7 bases. This CDR3 is built from 15 residues. J was trimmed by 7 bases and V by 7 bases; bases with no gene match: 13. CDR1 and CDR2 from the germline V gene are MDHEN and SYDVKM. CDR3: CASTQTSHNYNEQFF. The CDR3 DNA is TGTGCCAGCACCCAGACTAGCCATAATTATAATGAGCAGTTCTTC.

This clone occurred a few times. The rearrangement uses TRBV29-1 and TRBJ2-3; unclear D gene. There are 12 residues in the CDR3. The V and J ends lost 6 bases and 10 bases respectively, with 17 bases between them. Germline V lookup: CDR1 SQVTM, CDR2 ANQGSEA. CDR3 region: CSVTWAPGSQYF. In DNA, the CDR3 is TGCAGCGTGACGTGGGCGCCCGGGTCGCAGTATTTT.

V gene TRBV7-9 combines with J gene TRBJ2-7; TRBD2 aligns across 8 bases. Unmatched junction bases numbered 5, after V lost 1 base and J lost 0 bases. CDR3 length: 16 amino acids. Germline CDR1 is SEHNR and CDR2 is FQNEAQ (reference sequence). As DNA, the CDR3 is TGTGCCAGCAGCTTAGATCTAGCGGGCAGCTCCTACGAGCAGTACTTC. Its protein product is CASSLDLAGSSYEQYF.

As concerns this clone: An end of the junction differs from the germline gene, which may be a read error. The chain carries TRBV6-6 and TRBJ2-1; D might be TRBD1 (6 bases). In germline, CDR1 is MNHNY, CDR2 SVGAGI (reference sequence). This CDR3 comprises 14 residues. CDR3 sequence (DNA): TGTGCCAGCAGTAGGGACACCGCCTACGATGAGCAGTTCTTC. Translating it yields CASSRDTAYDEQFF.

The V gene is TRBV6-1, the J gene TRBJ2-1; weak D call: TRBD1 (6 bases). The CDR3 spans 11 residues. Trimming removed 10 bases from V and 6 bases from J, with 10 bases in between. Germline assignment: CDR1 MNHNS and CDR2 SASEGT. The CDR3 here is CATRTVNEQFF. The DNA for the CDR3 is TGTGCCACCCGGACAGTCAATGAGCAGTTCTTC.

J is TRBJ2-7 and V is TRBV11-3; D perhaps matches TRBD1 (5 bases). Between the trimmed V and J ends, which lost 5 bases and 0 bases, there was a span of 14 bases. Germline loops: CDR1 SGHNT, CDR2 YENEEA. The CDR3 is 15 amino acids. This CDR3 is CASSPGMSSSYEQYF. The CDR3 region has the DNA TGTGCCAGCAGCCCAGGGATGTCCTCCTCCTACGAGCAGTACTTC.

V gene TRBV6-1 combines with J gene TRBJ1-1; no definite D call. The CDR3 totals 14 residues. Trimming removed 10 bases from V and 8 bases from J, with 23 bases in between. Germline-derived CDR1 and CDR2 are MNHNS and SASEGT. CDR3 sequence reads: CATIPTTFNFEAFF. The DNA for the CDR3 is TGTGCCACCATTCCCACCACCTTCAATTTCGAAGCTTTCTTT.

The chain joins TRBV6-5 to TRBJ2-7; D call uncertain. Per germline, CDR1 MNHEY and CDR2 SVGAGI. The CDR3 is 15 amino acids. Trimming pared 0 bases from V and 6 bases from J, leaving 15 bases between. The CDR3 DNA reads TGTGCCAGCAGTTACTCTAGGCAGACGGAAGGCGAGCAGTACTTC. Encoded protein: CASSYSRQTEGEQYF.

This clone was seen more than once but under ten times. The chain employs TRBV5-1 and TRBJ2-1; no firm D call. Trimming cost V 0 bases and J 5 bases, with 12 bases left between them. The CDR3 is 15 residues long. The germline V gene encodes CDR1 SGHRS and CDR2 YFSETQ. As DNA, the CDR3 is TGCGCCAGCAGCTTGGAAGGGCCCGTCAACAATGAGCAGTTCTTC. The encoded protein is CASSLEGPVNNEQFF.

V is TRBV5-6 and J is TRBJ1-2, with 12 bases that match TRBD1. The CDR3 spans 17 residues. The germline V gene encodes CDR1 SGHDT and CDR2 YYEEEE. The V gene end was trimmed by 2 bases and the J gene end by 7 bases; junction bases not matched to a gene: 12. The CDR3 reads CASSFARFRDRGPGYTF. The CDR3, as DNA: TGTGCCAGCAGCTTCGCCCGTTTCCGGGACAGGGGGCCTGGCTACACCTTC.

The chain uses TRBV10-3 and TRBJ2-6; D call uncertain. V was trimmed by 8 bases and J by 1 base, leaving 12 bases between them. This CDR3 comprises 15 residues. Germline CDR1 reads ENHRY; CDR2 reads SYGVKD. CDR3 DNA: TGTGCCATCGGCCCCCCGCAGTCTGGGGCCAACGTCCTGACTTTC. Protein sequence: CAIGPPQSGANVLTF.

This clone has just one count. The rearrangement links TRBV7-2 to TRBJ2-7, with 8 bases fitting TRBD1. The trim removed 7 bases at V and 2 bases at J, leaving 10 bases unmatched. CDR3 size: 15 residues. Germline CDR1 is SGHTA and CDR2 is FQGNSA. The CDR3 is CASTLTGDPTYEQYF. The CDR3 DNA reads as TGTGCCAGCACCTTGACAGGGGACCCTACCTACGAGCAGTACTTC.

J is TRBJ2-1 and V is TRBV11-3; TRBD1 agrees at 10 bases. The CDR3 is made up of 15 amino acids. Germline V gives CDR1 SGHNT, CDR2 YENEEA. Losses at the gene ends were 1 base for V and 7 bases for J; bases not matched to a gene: 4. CDR3 sequence reads: CASSLGGTGVNEQFF. CDR3 sequence (DNA): TGTGCCAGCAGCTTAGGCGGGACAGGGGTTAATGAGCAGTTCTTC.

This chain connects TRBV9 to TRBJ2-5, with 9 bases identical to TRBD1. V shed 3 bases and J 3 bases; nucleotides not matched to a gene: 3. CDR3 length: 14 amino acids. Per the germline V gene, CDR1 is SGDLS and CDR2 is YYNGEE. The CDR3 sequence: CASSATGGKETQYF. For the CDR3, the DNA is TGTGCCAGCAGCGCCACAGGGGGCAAAGAGACCCAGTACTTC.

The chain links TRBV6-1 to TRBJ2-1; D is unclear. The germline gives CDR1 MNHNS, CDR2 SASEGT. The V and J ends lost 4 bases and 8 bases respectively, with 12 bases between them. The CDR3 is made up of 13 amino acids. CDR3 DNA: TGTGCCAGCAGTGCGACGGAAGGTTATGAGCAGTTCTTC. Amino acid sequence: CASSATEGYEQFF.

The chain couples TRBV7-8 to TRBJ2-1; no definite D call. This CDR3 contains 11 residues. The germline V gene encodes CDR1 SGHVS and CDR2 FQNEAQ. The V and J ends lost 3 bases and 8 bases respectively, with 5 bases between them. The CDR3 nucleotides read TGTGCCAGCAGCTTTTCGCATGAGCAGTTCTTC. This gives the protein CASSFSHEQFF. Full variable domain (outside the CDR3, taken from reference TRBV7-8 and TRBJ2-1): GAGVSQSPRYKVAKRGQDVALRCDPISGHVSLFWYQQALGQGPEFLTYFQNEAQLDKSGLPSDRFFAERPEGSVSTLKIQRTQQEDSAVYLCASSFSHEQFFGPGTRLTVL.